These 13 T cell receptor beta chains originate from one sample sequenced in a study of blood T cell repertoires in COVID-19. The table came from immunoSEQ multiplex PCR; TCRdb's copy has only in-frame clones and leaves some out. The table records some 97,000 clones, roughly 87% of them present only once. Material: peripheral blood. Every receptor here comes from a man aged 30 to 39 in a cohort sampled during active COVID-19.

The gene calls are TRBV24-1 and TRBJ1-5, with D possibly being TRBD1 (5 bases). The V end lost 2 bases, the J end lost 6 bases, and 7 bases lay between the germline ends. Germline values: CDR1 KGHDR, CDR2 SFDVKD. The CDR3 sequence is 13 residues long. CDR3 loop: CATSDSRVQPQHF. CDR3 DNA: TGTGCCACCAGTGATTCCAGGGTTCAGCCCCAGCATTTT.

This chain uses TRBV20-1 with TRBJ2-1; the D gene is possibly TRBD1 (6 bases). Germline V CDR1 and CDR2: DFQATT, SNEGSKA (reference sequence). The CDR3 totals 15 residues. V was cut by 3 bases and J by 2 bases, with 14 bases left in between. The DNA of the CDR3 is TGCAGTGCTAGTCATGCGGACAGCACCTACAATGAGCAGTTCTTC. This translates into CSASHADSTYNEQFF.

This sequence joins TRBV9 and TRBJ1-4; 7 bases line up with TRBD1. The CDR3 has 16 residues. CDR1 and CDR2 (germline): SGDLS, YYNGEE. The V gene end was trimmed by 3 bases and the J gene end by 0 bases; junction bases not matched to a gene: 5. CDR3: CASSGGQVATNEKLFF. The CDR3 DNA reads as TGTGCCAGCAGCGGAGGACAGGTTGCAACTAATGAAAAACTGTTTTTT.

The rearrangement uses TRBV19 and TRBJ1-4; D ambiguous. The V end was cut by 4 bases, the J end by 6 bases, with 12 bases between. The CDR3 has 14 amino acids. From germline, CDR1 is LNHDA and CDR2 SQIVND (reference sequence). The CDR3 region has the DNA TGTGCCAGTAGTACGGGGAGGACTGATGAAAAACTGTTTTTT. Protein sequence: CASSTGRTDEKLFF.

The chain couples TRBV7-2 to TRBJ1-1, with 8 bases matching TRBD1. This CDR3 spans 17 amino acids. The trim removed 4 bases at V and 1 base at J, leaving 11 bases unmatched. The germline gives CDR1 SGHTA, CDR2 FQGNSA. CDR3 amino acids: CASSSPWGTGKNTEAFF. DNA for the CDR3: TGTGCCAGCAGCTCCCCTTGGGGGACAGGAAAGAACACTGAAGCTTTCTTT.

CDR3 region: CASSNRGQSNEKLFF. CDR3 bases: TGTGCCAGCAGCAACAGGGGGCAATCTAATGAAAAACTGTTTTTT. This sequence joins TRBV5-4 and TRBJ1-4, with 9 bases aligning to TRBD1. From germline, CDR1 is SGHNT and CDR2 YYREEE (reference sequence). The J segment lost 3 bases and the V segment lost 4 bases, leaving 4 bases of the junction unmatched. This CDR3 region has 15 residues.

This chain joins TRBV5-8 and TRBJ2-1, with 12 bases identical to TRBD2. Trimming removed 4 bases from V and 2 bases from J; junction bases left unmatched: 4. Per germline, CDR1 SGHTS and CDR2 YDEGEE. The CDR3 has 16 residues. The DNA for the CDR3 is TGTGCCAGCAGCACGACTAGCGGGGGCCCCTACAATGAGCAGTTCTTC. It yields the protein CASSTTSGGPYNEQFF.

V and J are TRBV5-1 and TRBJ2-2; TRBD2 matches at 7 bases. CDR3 length equals 15 residues. The V gene's germline CDR1 is SGHRS and CDR2 YFSETQ. The trim removed 4 bases at V and 0 bases at J, leaving 3 bases unmatched. CDR3 in DNA: TGCGCCAGCAGCCAGGGACTATCGAACACCGGGGAGCTGTTTTTT. Translated: CASSQGLSNTGELFF.

This chain uses TRBV5-1 with TRBJ1-1; 11 bases line up with TRBD1. Per the germline V gene, CDR1 is SGHRS and CDR2 is YFSETQ. With V trimmed by 0 bases and J by 2 bases, 9 bases remained unmatched. There are 18 residues in the CDR3. CDR3 protein: CASSLAGQGGIGNTEAFF. DNA for the CDR3: TGCGCCAGCAGCTTGGCGGGACAGGGGGGGATTGGAAACACTGAAGCTTTCTTT.

The chain uses TRBV27 and TRBJ2-2, with D perhaps matching TRBD1 (5 bases). The CDR3 loop spans 15 amino acids. V was trimmed by 5 bases and J by 3 bases, leaving 13 bases between them. The germline V gene encodes CDR1 MNHEY and CDR2 SMNVEV (reference sequence). This CDR3 is CASSAGTGYTGELFF. The DNA for the CDR3 is TGTGCCAGCAGTGCCGGCACAGGCTACACCGGGGAGCTGTTTTTT.

The CDR3 nucleotides are TGTGCCAGCAGTGACGGGGCAGATAATTCACCCCTCCACTTT. Translating gives CASSDGADNSPLHF. V gene TRBV6-4 combines with J gene TRBJ1-6; D perhaps matches TRBD1 (5 bases). Deletions cut 2 bases from V and 5 bases from J, with 7 bases between. CDR1 is MRHNA, CDR2 SNTAGT, per germline. This CDR3 is built from 14 residues.

This sequence joins TRBV7-3 and TRBJ1-1, with 8 bases aligning to TRBD1. The CDR3 contains 13 residues. After removal of 5 bases from V and 3 bases from J, the junction contained 2 bases not matched to a gene. CDR1 is SGHTA and CDR2 is FQGTGA in the germline V gene. In DNA, the CDR3 is TGTGCCAGCAGCCAACAGGGGGACACTGAAGCTTTCTTT. Protein sequence: CASSQQGDTEAFF.

V usage is TRBV6-5 and J usage is TRBJ1-5, with D possibly TRBD1 on 6 matching bases. Trimming shortened V by 4 bases and J by 9 bases, and 13 bases separated the two germline ends. Germline CDR1 MNHEY, CDR2 SVGAGI. There are 13 residues in the CDR3. CDR3 loop: CASSFRTDSPQHF. As DNA, the CDR3 is TGTGCCAGCAGTTTTCGGACAGACTCGCCCCAGCATTTT.